Listed below are T cell receptor beta chains from one sample, sequenced in a study of OX40 agonist ivuxolimab in advanced cancers. TCRdb keeps only in-frame clones here, not all; method: immunoSEQ multiplex PCR. The sample lists about 80,000 clones; 80% to 90% were seen once. The material sequenced was CD4+ or CD8+ T cells sorted from blood, taken in a trial of the OX40 agonist ivuxolimab. The receptors were sampled from an adult with an advanced solid tumor such as melanoma, head and neck, liver or kidney cancer. Both conserved end residues are part of each CDR3. Each record gives: V gene, clone size, D gene, J gene, CDR3 DNA, CDR3 protein. The D gene is left open where the match is weak. Clone size is shown for a subset of rows, as once, few, many or a class of expanded clone.

>TRBV2|once|-|TRBJ1-5
TGTGCCAGCAGTGAAGGGTTGGGTCAGCCCCAGCATTTT
CASSEGLGQPQHF
>TRBV18|-|-|TRBJ1-1
TGTGCCAGCTCACCACCGGACAGATCGGGCACTGAAGCTTTCTTT
CASSPPDRSGTEAFF
>TRBV18|once|-|TRBJ2-1
TGTGCCAGCTCACCGCTTGCGACGGGACTCAATGAGCAGTTCTTC
CASSPLATGLNEQFF
>TRBV29-1|-|-|TRBJ2-5
TGCAGCGTTGAAGGGTGGGAGACCCAGTACTTC
CSVEGWETQYF
>TRBV4-1|-|TRBD1|TRBJ1-1
TGCGCCAGCAGCCCCCCAGACAGGGGGTACACTGAAGCTTTCTTT
CASSPPDRGYTEAFF
>TRBV6-1|-|-|TRBJ1-4
TGTGCCAGCCGGACGGAGGGTGGAGAAAAACTGTTTTTT
CASRTEGGEKLFF
>TRBV28|-|-|TRBJ2-7
TGTGCCAGCAGGCGCAGTGACGAGCAGTACTTC
CASRRSDEQYF
>TRBV6-6|-|-|TRBJ1-4
TGTGCCAGCGGGCATAGGGGAGGGAATGAAAAACTGTTTTTT
CASGHRGGNEKLFF
>TRBV6-5|-|-|TRBJ1-5
TGTGCCAGTTGGTCAGAGAATAGCAATCAGCCCCAGCATTTT
CASWSENSNQPQHF
>TRBV7-8|-|-|TRBJ2-7
TGTGCCAGCACCCCAACCTGGGGTGTAAAAAGGTACGAGCAGTACTTC
CASTPTWGVKRYEQYF
>TRBV30|-|TRBD2|TRBJ2-1
TGTGCCTGGGATACTAGCGGGGGGGCAATTGAGCAGTTCTTC
CAWDTSGGAIEQFF
>TRBV23-1|-|-|TRBJ1-4
TGCGCCAGCAGTCTCATGGACAGTTCGGGGGATGAAAAACTGTTTTTT
CASSLMDSSGDEKLFF
>TRBV19|-|-|TRBJ1-5
TGTGCCAGTAGTCTACAGATCAACCAGCCCCAGCATTTT
CASSLQINQPQHF
>TRBV7-2|-|TRBD1|TRBJ1-2
TGTGCCAGCAGCCAACGACAGGGGGCGAATGGCTACACCTTC
CASSQRQGANGYTF
>TRBV14|-|-|TRBJ2-1
TGTGCCAGCAGCCTTCAGCCTGTCCCCTACAATGAGCAGTTCTTC
CASSLQPVPYNEQFF
>TRBV7-2|-|-|TRBJ1-2
TGTGCCAGCAGCCATGGAGACAGACCTTATGGCTACACCTTC
CASSHGDRPYGYTF
>TRBV7-9|-|-|TRBJ1-4
TGTGCCAGCAGCCCATCGAGGGGTGAAACTAATGAAAAACTGTTTTTT
CASSPSRGETNEKLFF
>TRBV28|-|-|TRBJ1-2
TGTGCCAGCAGTTTAAGGGCACGAGGGTGGGGTGGCTACACCTTC
CASSLRARGWGGYTF
>TRBV4-2|-|-|TRBJ2-7
TGTGCCAGCAGCCAAGGGACTCCCGGGGAGCAGTACTTC
CASSQGTPGEQYF
>TRBV5-4|-|-|TRBJ2-5
TGTGCCAGCAGCCTAATCGGACAAGAGACCCAGTACTTC
CASSLIGQETQYF
>TRBV20-1|-|-|TRBJ2-7
TGCAGTGCTTCCGGCAGGGGCGAGCAGTACTTC
CSASGRGEQYF
>TRBV6-6|-|-|TRBJ2-7
TGTGCCAGCAGTCGGGCAGGGGCTATCCACGAGCAGTACTTC
CASSRAGAIHEQYF
>TRBV27|-|-|TRBJ2-7
TGTGCCAGCAGTTCCCCGACAGTAAGCTCCTACGAGCAGTACTTC
CASSSPTVSSYEQYF
>TRBV10-3|-|TRBD1|TRBJ1-6
TGTGCCATCAGTGAGAAGGGGGCAGGTACGAATTCACCCCTCCACTTT
CAISEKGAGTNSPLHF
>TRBV7-2|-|-|TRBJ1-1
TGTGCCAGCAGCTTAGTCGGCCGGAACACTGAAGCTTTCTTT
CASSLVGRNTEAFF
>TRBV18|-|-|TRBJ2-1
TGTGCCAGCTCACCAGACAGAACCTACAATGAGCAGTTCTTC
CASSPDRTYNEQFF
>TRBV10-3|-|-|TRBJ1-2
TGTGCCATCAGTGAGTCGATAGTCAGGGGAAATGGCTACACCTTC
CAISESIVRGNGYTF
>TRBV7-9|-|TRBD2|TRBJ2-7
TGTGCCAGCAGCTCCCTACCCGGGACTAGCGGGGCCAGCTCCTACGAGCAGTACTTC
CASSSLPGTSGASSYEQYF